Sequencing of this T cell receptor beta chain was carried out in a study of circulating and synovial CD4+ cells in juvenile arthritis. General study findings and limits: These blood cells shared more CDR3 sequences with synovium than bulk blood. Diversity here was lower than in bulk blood CD4 cells. T cell genome counts differed by at least an order of magnitude between CPL and CD4 samples.

With respect to this clone: No antigen is known for it.

Samples derive from patients with active juvenile idiopathic arthritis. The J segment lost 5 bases and the V segment lost 0 bases, leaving 7 bases of the junction unmatched. The CDR3 contains 16 residues. Germline CDR1 and CDR2: SEHNR and FQNEAQ (reference sequence). TCRdb's table, derived via immunoSEQ multiplex PCR, lists solely in-frame clones and lacks some. The data show approximately 36,000 clones, with about 94% seen just once and 0.7% held by the top ten. The receptor was isolated from a human donor with juvenile idiopathic arthritis. The sample was CD4+ T cells from blood. This chain uses TRBV7-9 with TRBJ2-7, with TRBD1 matching over 10 bases. In DNA, the CDR3 is TGTGCCAGCAGCTTAGCACTGACAGGGGGCTCGAACGAGCAGTACTTC. It is translated as CASSLALTGGSNEQYF.